The rows below give T cell receptor beta chains drawn from one sample of a study of CD8+ T cells in alopecia areata. TCRdb keeps only in-frame clones here, not all; method: immunoSEQ multiplex PCR. Seen here are about 14,000 clones, under 60% observed once, and the top ten hold roughly 11%. The sequences come from skin, collected at week 0. These receptors were obtained from a human donor with alopecia areata. CDR3s include the opening cysteine and the closing phenylalanine or tryptophan. D genes are given only for firm matches. Size values are once, few and many counts, or a class for expanded clones, and some rows have none.

TRBV27	few	TRBJ2-4	TRBD1	TGTGCCAGCAGTTCCGGGACAGGGGCGAACATTCAGTACTTC	CASSSGTGANIQYF
TRBV4-1	few	TRBJ1-4	.	TGCGCCAGCGCCCGACCCGGGGACGGGAATGAAAAACTGTTTTTT	CASARPGDGNEKLFF
TRBV5-1	few	TRBJ2-7	TRBD1	TGCGCCAGCAGCTTGTTGGCGGTTGGGACAGGGAACTACGAGCAGTACTTC	CASSLLAVGTGNYEQYF
TRBV11-3	.	TRBJ1-1	.	TGTGCCAGCAGCGACAGCGGGGCGAACACTGAAGCTTTCTTT	CASSDSGANTEAFF
TRBV30	.	TRBJ1-3	.	TGTGCCTGGAGTGTACAAACGCACACCATATATTTT	CAWSVQTHTIYF
TRBV5-5	.	TRBJ1-2	.	TGTGCCAGCAGCACTGGGGGTCCGCGGGGCTATGGCTACACCTTC	CASSTGGPRGYGYTF
TRBV28	.	TRBJ2-1	.	TGTGCCAGCAGTTTAGGGCTACGAGATGAGCAGTTCTTC	CASSLGLRDEQFF
TRBV27	.	TRBJ2-5	TRBD1	TGTGCCAGCAGTTTCCTAGACCTTTCCGACAGGGCCCGGCAAGAGACCCAGTACTTC	CASSFLDLSDRARQETQYF
TRBV6-5	few	TRBJ2-5	.	TGTGCCAGCAGTTACTCTTTAACAGCTAATCAAGAGACCCAGTACTTC	CASSYSLTANQETQYF
TRBV15	few	TRBJ2-3	.	TGTGCCACCAGCAGACCAGCACGTGGCACAGATACGCAGTATTTT	CATSRPARGTDTQYF
TRBV7-9	.	TRBJ1-2	.	TGTGCCAGCAGCTTAATCCCAGCAGGACTGGATGGCTACACCTTC	CASSLIPAGLDGYTF
TRBV20-1	.	TRBJ1-3	.	TGCAGTGCTAGACAGAGAAACACCATATATTTT	CSARQRNTIYF
TRBV4-1	.	TRBJ1-6	TRBD1	TGCGCCAGCAGCCACAACAGGGGGCGCCGGAATTCACCCCTCCACTTT	CASSHNRGRRNSPLHF
TRBV7-9	.	TRBJ2-7	.	TGTGCCAGCAGCTTAAAGGGGAACTACGAGCAGTACTTC	CASSLKGNYEQYF
TRBV4-1	.	TRBJ1-5	.	TGCGCCAGCAGCCCAGGGGTAGGGGGGTTACAGCCCCAGCATTTT	CASSPGVGGLQPQHF
TRBV4-2	.	TRBJ2-5	.	TGTGCCAGCAGCGGTAACCACCAAGAGACCCAGTACTTC	CASSGNHQETQYF
TRBV28	.	TRBJ2-5	.	TGTGCCAGCAGTTTCAACCAAGGGGGGCAGACCCAGTACTTC	CASSFNQGGQTQYF
TRBV2	few	TRBJ2-7	.	TGTGCCAGCAGGTCCGGGCAGCCTCCCACCTACGAGCAGTACTTC	CASRSGQPPTYEQYF
TRBV7-2	.	TRBJ1-2	.	TGTGCCAGCAGCCCCAACCTCGGCGGGCACTATGGCTACACCTTC	CASSPNLGGHYGYTF
TRBV18	.	TRBJ2-3	.	TGTGCCAGCTCACCTGACACAGATACGCAGTATTTT	CASSPDTDTQYF
TRBV7-9	few	TRBJ2-1	.	TGTGCCAGCAGCTTAAAAAGGGACCCCTACAATGAGCAGTTCTTC	CASSLKRDPYNEQFF
TRBV30	.	TRBJ2-4	.	TGTGCCTGGGCGCCGGGGGTGGGAAACATTCAGTACTTC	CAWAPGVGNIQYF
TRBV30	once	TRBJ1-4	.	TGTGCCTGGAGTGTACGAGGAGGGACTGAAAAACTGTTTTTT	CAWSVRGGTEKLFF
TRBV5-4	few	TRBJ1-1	.	TGTGCCAGCAGCTCCCTGGACAGGAACACTGAAGCTTTCTTT	CASSSLDRNTEAFF
TRBV2	few	TRBJ1-2	.	TGTGCCAGCAGTACAACGGCTCCATACTATGGCTACACCTTC	CASSTTAPYYGYTF
TRBV4-3	.	TRBJ2-1	TRBD2	TGCGCCAGCAGCCAAGATGTGGCTAGCGGCTACAATGAGCAGTTCTTC	CASSQDVASGYNEQFF
TRBV15	.	TRBJ2-3	.	TGTGCCACCAGCAGAGACGTTGGAGGGGCCGGCACAGATACGCAGTATTTT	CATSRDVGGAGTDTQYF
TRBV6-1	few	TRBJ1-1	.	TGTGCCAGCAGTGCCCGAAGGGAGGTGCGTGATGAAGCTTTCTTT	CASSARREVRDEAFF
TRBV29-1	.	TRBJ2-3	.	TGCAGCGTTGAGGGCCTACAGGCACTTAGCACAGATACGCAGTATTTT	CSVEGLQALSTDTQYF
TRBV4-1	.	TRBJ1-1	.	TGCGCCAGCAGCCAAGGGAGGGGGGCGCACACTGAAGCTTTCTTT	CASSQGRGAHTEAFF